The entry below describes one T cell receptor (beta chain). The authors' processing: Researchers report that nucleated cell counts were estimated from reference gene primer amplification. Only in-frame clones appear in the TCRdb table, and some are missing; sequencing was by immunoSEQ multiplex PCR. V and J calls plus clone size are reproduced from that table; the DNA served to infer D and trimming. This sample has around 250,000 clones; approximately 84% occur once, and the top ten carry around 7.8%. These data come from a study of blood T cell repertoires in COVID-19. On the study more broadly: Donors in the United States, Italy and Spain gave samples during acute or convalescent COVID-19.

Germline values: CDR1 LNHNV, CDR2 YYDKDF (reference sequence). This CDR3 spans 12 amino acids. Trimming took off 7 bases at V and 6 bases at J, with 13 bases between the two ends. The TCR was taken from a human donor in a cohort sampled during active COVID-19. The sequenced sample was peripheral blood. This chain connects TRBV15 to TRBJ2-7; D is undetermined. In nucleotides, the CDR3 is TGTGCCACCAAAGACGACGGGTCCGAGCAGTACTTC. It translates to CATKDDGSEQYF.